This T cell receptor (beta chain) was profiled in a study of identical twins. TCRdb ran MiXCR on the 5' RACE reads and lists one entry per CDR3 protein. The sample shows a few hundred thousand distinct CDR3 sequences, roughly 9% of them seen only once. This clonotype has more than one count but fewer than ten. Trimming removed 1 base from V and 4 bases from J, with 10 bases in between. CDR3 length: 15 residues. The sequenced sample was naive T cells sorted from blood. The TCR originated in a woman aged 50 to 65 in good health. The chain recombines TRBV12-3 or TRBV12-4 with TRBJ1-4, with D uncertain. The CDR3 DNA follows: TGTGCCAGCAGTTTAGGAGCACGGTTTAATGAAAAACTGTTTTTT. Translation: CASSLGARFNEKLFF.